The sample holds a few counts of the clone carrying this T cell receptor beta chain. Its antigen is unidentified. This specimen comes from a study of cytomegalovirus exposure and HLA in healthy donors. Whole-study results and caveats: Later analysis identified a missense DCLRE1C variant that was linked to TCR beta V- and J-gene trimming.

The CDR3 is made up of 14 amino acids. Trimming took 8 bases from V and 2 from J; bases not matched to a gene: 2. In germline, CDR1 is SNHLY, CDR2 FYNNEI. The PCR had 60 Vbeta and 13 Jbeta primers. The protocol was immunoSEQ multiplex PCR, while the TCRdb copy is restricted to in-frame clones and leaves out a portion. The table shows some 150,000 clones, with 75% to 85% occurring only once. The source is a female donor in good health and CMV-seropositive. This sequence joins TRBV2 and TRBJ2-5, with 13 bases identical to TRBD2. The sample consisted of PBMCs. In DNA form, the CDR3 reads TGTGCCAGCCGGGGACTAGCGGGGCAAGAGACCCAGTACTTC. Its translation: CASRGLAGQETQYF.